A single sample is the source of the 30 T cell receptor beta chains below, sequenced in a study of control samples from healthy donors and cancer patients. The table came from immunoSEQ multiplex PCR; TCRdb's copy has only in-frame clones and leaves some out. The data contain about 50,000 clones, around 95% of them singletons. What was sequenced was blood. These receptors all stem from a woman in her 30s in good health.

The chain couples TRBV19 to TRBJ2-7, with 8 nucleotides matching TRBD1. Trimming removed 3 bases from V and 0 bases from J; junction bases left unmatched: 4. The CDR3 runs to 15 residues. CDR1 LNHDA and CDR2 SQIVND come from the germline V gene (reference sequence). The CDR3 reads CASSMAGTGSYEQYF. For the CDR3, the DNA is TGTGCCAGTAGTATGGCCGGGACAGGCTCCTACGAGCAGTACTTC. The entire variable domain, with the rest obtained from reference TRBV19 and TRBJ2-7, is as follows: DGGITQSPKYLFRKEGQNVTLSCEQNLNHDAMYWYRQDPGQGLRLIYYSQIVNDFQKGDIAEGYSVSREKKESFPLTVTSAQKNPTAFYLCASSMAGTGSYEQYFGPGTRLTVT.

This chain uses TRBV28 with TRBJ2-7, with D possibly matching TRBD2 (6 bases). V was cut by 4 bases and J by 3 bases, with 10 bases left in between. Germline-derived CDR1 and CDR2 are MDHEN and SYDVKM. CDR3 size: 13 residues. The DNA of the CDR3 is TGTGCCAGCAGTTCCGTGGAGGGCTACGAGCAGTACTTC. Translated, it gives CASSSVEGYEQYF.

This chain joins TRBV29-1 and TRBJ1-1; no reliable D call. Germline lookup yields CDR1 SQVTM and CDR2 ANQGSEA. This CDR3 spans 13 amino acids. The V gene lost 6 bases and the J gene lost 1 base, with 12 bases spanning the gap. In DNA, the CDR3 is TGCAGCGTCGATCAAGGTGGGAACACTGAAGCTTTCTTT. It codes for CSVDQGGNTEAFF.

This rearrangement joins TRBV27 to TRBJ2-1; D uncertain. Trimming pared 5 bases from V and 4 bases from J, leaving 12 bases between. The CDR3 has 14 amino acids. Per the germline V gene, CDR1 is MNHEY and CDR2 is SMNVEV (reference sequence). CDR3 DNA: TGTGCCAGCAGTCCCACACAGACATACAATGAGCAGTTCTTC. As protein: CASSPTQTYNEQFF.

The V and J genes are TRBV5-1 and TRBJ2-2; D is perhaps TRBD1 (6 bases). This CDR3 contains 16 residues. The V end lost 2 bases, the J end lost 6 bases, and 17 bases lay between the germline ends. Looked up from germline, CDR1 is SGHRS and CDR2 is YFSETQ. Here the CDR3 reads CASSFVSVSGAGELFF. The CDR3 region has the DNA TGCGCCAGCAGCTTTGTCAGTGTGTCAGGGGCCGGGGAGCTGTTTTTT.

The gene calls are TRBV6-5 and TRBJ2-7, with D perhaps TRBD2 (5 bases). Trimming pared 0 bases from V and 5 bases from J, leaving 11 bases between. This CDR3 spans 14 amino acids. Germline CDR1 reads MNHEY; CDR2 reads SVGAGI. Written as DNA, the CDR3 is TGTGCCAGCAGTTACTCGGGAGCGATGAACGAGCAGTACTTC. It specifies CASSYSGAMNEQYF.

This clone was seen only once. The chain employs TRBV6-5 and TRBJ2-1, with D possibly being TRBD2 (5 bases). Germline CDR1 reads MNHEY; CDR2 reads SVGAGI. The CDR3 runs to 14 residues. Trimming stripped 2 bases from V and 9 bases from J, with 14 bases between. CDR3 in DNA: TGTGCCAGCAGTTACGACCCACTAGAATCTGAGCAGTTCTTC. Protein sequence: CASSYDPLESEQFF.

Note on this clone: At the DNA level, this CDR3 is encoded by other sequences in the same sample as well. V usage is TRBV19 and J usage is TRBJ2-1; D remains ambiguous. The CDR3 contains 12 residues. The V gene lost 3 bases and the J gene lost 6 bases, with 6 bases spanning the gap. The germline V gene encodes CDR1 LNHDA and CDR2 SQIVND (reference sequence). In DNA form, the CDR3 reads TGTGCCAGTAGTATCGGTGGCAATGAGCAGTTCTTC. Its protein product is CASSIGGNEQFF.

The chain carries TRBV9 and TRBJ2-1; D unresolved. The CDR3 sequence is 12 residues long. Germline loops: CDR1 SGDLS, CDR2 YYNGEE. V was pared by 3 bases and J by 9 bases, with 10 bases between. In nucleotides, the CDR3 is TGTGCCAGCAGCGAGACGGTCGGTGAGCAGTTCTTC. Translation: CASSETVGEQFF.

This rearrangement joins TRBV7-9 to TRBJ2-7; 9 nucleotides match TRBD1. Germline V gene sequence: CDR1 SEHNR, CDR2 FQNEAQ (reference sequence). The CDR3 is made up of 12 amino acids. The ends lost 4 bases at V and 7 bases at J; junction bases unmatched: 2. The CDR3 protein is CASSSDRGEQYF. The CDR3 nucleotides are TGTGCCAGCAGCTCTGACAGGGGGGAGCAGTACTTC. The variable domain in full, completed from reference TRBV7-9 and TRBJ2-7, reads DTGVSQNPRHKITKRGQNVTFRCDPISEHNRLYWYRQTLGQGPEFLTYFQNEAQLEKSRLLSDRFSAERPKGSFSTLEIQRTEQGDSAMYLCASSSDRGEQYFGPGTRLTVT.

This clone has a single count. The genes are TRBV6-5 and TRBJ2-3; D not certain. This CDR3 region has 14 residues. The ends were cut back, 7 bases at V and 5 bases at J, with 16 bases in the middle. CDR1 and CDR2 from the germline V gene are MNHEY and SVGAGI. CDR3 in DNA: TGTGCCAGCAAAAGTAATTGGGAAATAGATACGCAGTATTTT. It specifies CASKSNWEIDTQYF.

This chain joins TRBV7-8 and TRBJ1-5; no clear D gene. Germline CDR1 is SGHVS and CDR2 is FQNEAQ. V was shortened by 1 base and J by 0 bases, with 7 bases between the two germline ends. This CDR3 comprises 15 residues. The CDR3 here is CASSLGGNSNQPQHF. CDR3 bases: TGTGCCAGCAGCTTAGGAGGAAATAGCAATCAGCCCCAGCATTTT.

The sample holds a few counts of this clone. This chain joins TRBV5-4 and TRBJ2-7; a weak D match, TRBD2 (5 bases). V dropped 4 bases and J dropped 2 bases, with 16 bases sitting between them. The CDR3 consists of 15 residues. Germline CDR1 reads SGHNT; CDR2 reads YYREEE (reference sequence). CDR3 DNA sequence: TGTGCCAGCAGCCCTACGGGGTACGATCCCTACGAGCAGTACTTC. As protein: CASSPTGYDPYEQYF. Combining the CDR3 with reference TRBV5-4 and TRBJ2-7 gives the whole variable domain ETGVTQSPTHLIKTRGQQVTLRCSSQSGHNTVSWYQQALGQGPQFIFQYYREEENGRGNFPPRFSGLQFPNYSSELNVNALELDDSALYLCASSPTGYDPYEQYFGPGTRLTVT.

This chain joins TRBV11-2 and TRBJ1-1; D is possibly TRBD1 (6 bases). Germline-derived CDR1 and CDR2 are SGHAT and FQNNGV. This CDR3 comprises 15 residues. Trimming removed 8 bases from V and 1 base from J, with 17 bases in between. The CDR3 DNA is TGTGCCAGCTCGGGGGGCAGGAGACAGAACACTGAAGCTTTCTTT. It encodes CASSGGRRQNTEAFF. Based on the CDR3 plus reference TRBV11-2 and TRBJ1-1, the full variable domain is EAGVAQSPRYKIIEKRQSVAFWCNPISGHATLYWYQQILGQGPKLLIQFQNNGVVDDSQLPKDRFSAERLKGVDSTLKIQPAKLEDSAVYLCASSGGRRQNTEAFFGQGTRLTVV.

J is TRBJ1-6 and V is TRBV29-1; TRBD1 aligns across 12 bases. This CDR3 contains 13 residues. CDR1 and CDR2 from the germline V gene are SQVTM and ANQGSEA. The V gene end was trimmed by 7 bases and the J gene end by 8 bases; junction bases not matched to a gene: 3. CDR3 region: CSAGTGGDSPLHF. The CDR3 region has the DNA TGCAGCGCAGGGACAGGGGGCGATTCACCCCTCCACTTT.

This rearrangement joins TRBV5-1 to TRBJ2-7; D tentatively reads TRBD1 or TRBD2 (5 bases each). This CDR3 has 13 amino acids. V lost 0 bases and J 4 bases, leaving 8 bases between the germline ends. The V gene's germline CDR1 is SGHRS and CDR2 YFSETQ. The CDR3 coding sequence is TGCGCCAGCAGCTTGGGGGACGGTTACGAGCAGTACTTC. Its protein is CASSLGDGYEQYF.

DNA for the CDR3: TGTGCCAGCAGACGGACTAGCGGGAGCTACGAGCAGTACTTC. Translated, it gives CASRRTSGSYEQYF. The rearrangement links TRBV27 to TRBJ2-7; TRBD2 matches at 13 bases. The germline gives CDR1 MNHEY, CDR2 SMNVEV (reference sequence). Losses at the gene ends were 6 bases for V and 3 bases for J; bases not matched to a gene: 2. The CDR3 totals 14 residues.

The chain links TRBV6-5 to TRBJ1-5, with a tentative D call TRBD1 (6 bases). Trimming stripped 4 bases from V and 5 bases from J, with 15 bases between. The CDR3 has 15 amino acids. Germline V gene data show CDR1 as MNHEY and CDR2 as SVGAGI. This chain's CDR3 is CASSSGHGLDQPQHF. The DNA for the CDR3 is TGTGCCAGCAGTTCGGGACATGGCCTGGATCAGCCCCAGCATTTT.

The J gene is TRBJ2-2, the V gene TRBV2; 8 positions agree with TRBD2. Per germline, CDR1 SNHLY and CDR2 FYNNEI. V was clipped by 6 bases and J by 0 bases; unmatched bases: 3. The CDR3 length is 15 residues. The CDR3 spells CASRGGLANTGELFF. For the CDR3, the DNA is TGTGCCAGCAGGGGGGGACTAGCGAACACCGGGGAGCTGTTTTTT.

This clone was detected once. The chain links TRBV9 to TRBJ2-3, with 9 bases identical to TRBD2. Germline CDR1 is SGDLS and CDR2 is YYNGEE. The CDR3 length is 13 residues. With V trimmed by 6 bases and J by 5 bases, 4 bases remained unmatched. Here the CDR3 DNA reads TGTGCCAGCAACAGCGGGGGGCAAGATACGCAGTATTTT. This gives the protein CASNSGGQDTQYF.

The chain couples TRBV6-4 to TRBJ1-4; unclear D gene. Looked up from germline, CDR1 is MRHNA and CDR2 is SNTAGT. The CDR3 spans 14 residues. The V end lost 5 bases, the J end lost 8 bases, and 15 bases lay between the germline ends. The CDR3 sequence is CASSSRAPNEKLFF. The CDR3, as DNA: TGTGCCAGCAGTAGCCGAGCCCCAAACGAAAAACTGTTTTTT.

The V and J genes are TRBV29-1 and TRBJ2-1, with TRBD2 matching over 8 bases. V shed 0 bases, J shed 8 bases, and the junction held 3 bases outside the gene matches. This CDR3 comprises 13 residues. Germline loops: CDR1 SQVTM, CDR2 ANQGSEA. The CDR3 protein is CSVEDRLAYEQFF. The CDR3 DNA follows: TGCAGCGTTGAAGATCGACTAGCGTATGAGCAGTTCTTC.

CDR3 nucleotide sequence: TGTGCCAGCAGTTTGTGGGGGGAGAGGAATGAGCAGTTCTTC. It is translated as CASSLWGERNEQFF. The chain uses TRBV28 and TRBJ2-1; D is perhaps TRBD2 (6 bases). The CDR3 covers 14 residues. V lost 3 bases and J lost 7, with 13 bases in between. CDR1 and CDR2 (germline): MDHEN, SYDVKM.

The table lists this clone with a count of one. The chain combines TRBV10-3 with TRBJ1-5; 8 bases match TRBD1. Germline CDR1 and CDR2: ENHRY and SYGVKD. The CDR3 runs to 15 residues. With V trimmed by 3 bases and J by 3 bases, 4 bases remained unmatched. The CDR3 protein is CAISDLDRDNQPQHF. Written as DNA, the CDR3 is TGTGCCATCAGTGATCTGGACAGGGACAATCAGCCCCAGCATTTT.

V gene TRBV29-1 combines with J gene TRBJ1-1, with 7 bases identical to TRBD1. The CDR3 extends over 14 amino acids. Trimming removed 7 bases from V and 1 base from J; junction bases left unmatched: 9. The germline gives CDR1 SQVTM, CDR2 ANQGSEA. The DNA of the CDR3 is TGCAGCGCCCTGGGCGACAGGGCGAACACTGAAGCTTTCTTT. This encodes CSALGDRANTEAFF. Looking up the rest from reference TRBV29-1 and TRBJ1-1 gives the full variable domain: SAVISQKPSRDICQRGTSLTIQCQVDSQVTMMFWYRQQPGQSLTLIATANQGSEATYESGFVIDKFPISRPNLTFSTLTVSNMSPEDSSIYLCSALGDRANTEAFFGQGTRLTVV.

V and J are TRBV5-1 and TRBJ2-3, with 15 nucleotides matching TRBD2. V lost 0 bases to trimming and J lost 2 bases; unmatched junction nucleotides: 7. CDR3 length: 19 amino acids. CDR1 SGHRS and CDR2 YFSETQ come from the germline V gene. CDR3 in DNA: TGCGCCAGCAGCTTGGAGGGACTAGCGGGAGGCGCCAACACAGATACGCAGTATTTT. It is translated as CASSLEGLAGGANTDTQYF.

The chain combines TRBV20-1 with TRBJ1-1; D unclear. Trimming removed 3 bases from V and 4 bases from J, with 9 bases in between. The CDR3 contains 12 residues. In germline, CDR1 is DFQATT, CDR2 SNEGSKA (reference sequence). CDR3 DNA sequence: TGCAGTGCTAGTCCAGCGGCCACTGAAGCTTTCTTT. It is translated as CSASPAATEAFF.

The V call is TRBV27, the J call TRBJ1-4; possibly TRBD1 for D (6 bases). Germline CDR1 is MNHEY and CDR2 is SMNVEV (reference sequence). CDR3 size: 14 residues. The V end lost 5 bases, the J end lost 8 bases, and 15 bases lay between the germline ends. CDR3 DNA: TGTGCCAGCAGTCTAGGGGGGGGAGGGGAAAAACTGTTTTTT. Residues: CASSLGGGGEKLFF.

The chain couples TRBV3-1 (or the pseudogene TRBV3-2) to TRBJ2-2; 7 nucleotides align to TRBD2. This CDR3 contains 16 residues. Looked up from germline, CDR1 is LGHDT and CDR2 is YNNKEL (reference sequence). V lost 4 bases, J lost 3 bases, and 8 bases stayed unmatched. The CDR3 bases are TGTGCCAGCAGCCCACTAGCGTTAGGGGACACCGGGGAGCTGTTTTTT. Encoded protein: CASSPLALGDTGELFF.

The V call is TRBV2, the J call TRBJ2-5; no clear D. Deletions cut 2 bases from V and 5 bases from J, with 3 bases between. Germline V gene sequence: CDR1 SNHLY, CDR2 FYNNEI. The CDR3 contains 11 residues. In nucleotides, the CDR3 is TGTGCCAGCAGTGAAATCGAGACCCAGTACTTC. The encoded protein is CASSEIETQYF.